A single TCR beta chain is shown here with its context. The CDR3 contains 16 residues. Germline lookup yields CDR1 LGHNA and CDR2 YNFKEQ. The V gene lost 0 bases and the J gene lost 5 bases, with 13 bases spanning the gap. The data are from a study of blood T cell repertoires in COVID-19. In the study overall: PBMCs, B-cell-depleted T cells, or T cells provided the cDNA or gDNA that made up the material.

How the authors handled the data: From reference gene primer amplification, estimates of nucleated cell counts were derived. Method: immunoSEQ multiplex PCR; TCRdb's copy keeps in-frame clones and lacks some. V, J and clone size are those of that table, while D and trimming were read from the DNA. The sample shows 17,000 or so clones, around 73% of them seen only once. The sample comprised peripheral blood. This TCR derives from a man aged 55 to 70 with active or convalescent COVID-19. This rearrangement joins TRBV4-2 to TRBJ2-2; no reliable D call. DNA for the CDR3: TGTGCCAGCAGCCAAGATCGATGGTCCGGGACCGGGGAGCTGTTTTTT. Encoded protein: CASSQDRWSGTGELFF.